This T cell receptor (beta chain) was sequenced for a study of shared clonotypes between healthy human individuals. Sorted-subset replicate PCR reactions contained 150 to 200 ng DNA, corresponding to tens of thousands of T cell genomes. The table came from immunoSEQ multiplex PCR; TCRdb's copy has only in-frame clones and leaves some out. The sample has over a million clones; around 78% are singletons. After removal of 4 bases from V and 8 bases from J, the junction contained 15 bases not matched to a gene. The germline V gene encodes CDR1 SGHRS and CDR2 YFSETQ. The CDR3 length is 16 residues. A CD45RA-negative memory subset and a CD45RA+ naive subset were separated from the CD4+ cells.

V and J are TRBV5-1 and TRBJ2-1; 7 bases are a match to TRBD2. The TCR sequence derives from a young man in good health. Some clones in this sample may be carry-over from other donors' samples. The specimen sequenced was memory CD4+ T cells from PBMCs. Sample subset: CD45RA-negative fraction. This CDR3 is CASSLPLAGALDEQFF. DNA of the CDR3: TGCGCCAGCAGCCTACCGTTAGCGGGTGCTCTGGATGAGCAGTTCTTC.